This T cell receptor (beta chain) was sequenced for a study of shared clonotypes between healthy human individuals. Points from the study as a whole: Clonotype sharing across several donors was observed for around 4.8% of naive CD4 clonotypes.

The table came from immunoSEQ multiplex PCR; TCRdb's copy has only in-frame clones and leaves some out. This table has some 200,000 clones, about 69% appearing once. The donors were adults (healthy and HIV-negative) with no recent acute infections or vaccinations. The CDR3 runs to 14 residues. Deletions cut 2 bases from V and 6 bases from J, with 14 bases between. Germline loops: CDR1 SEHNR, CDR2 FQNEAQ (reference sequence). As to this clone: Its antigen remains unidentified.

This sequence originates from a man aged 25 to 40 in good health. The material sequenced was memory CD4+ T cells sorted from blood. Subset noted: CD45RA-negative fraction. The V call is TRBV7-9, the J call TRBJ2-7, with D possibly matching TRBD2 (6 bases). CDR3 region: CASSLNSGSSEQYF. The CDR3 DNA follows: TGTGCCAGCAGCTTAAACTCCGGGAGTAGCGAGCAGTACTTC. The full variable domain, rest sourced from reference TRBV7-9 and TRBJ2-7, is DTGVSQNPRHKITKRGQNVTFRCDPISEHNRLYWYRQTLGQGPEFLTYFQNEAQLEKSRLLSDRFSAERPKGSFSTLEIQRTEQGDSAMYLCASSLNSGSSEQYFGPGTRLTVT.